The rows below give T cell receptor beta chains drawn from one sample of a study of T cell changes during pregnancy in multiple sclerosis. The table came from immunoSEQ multiplex PCR; TCRdb's copy has only in-frame clones and leaves some out. Of some 40,000 clones in the sample, roughly nine tenths were seen once. The sample was CD4+ T cells from peripheral blood mononuclear cells, taken in the third trimester of pregnancy. These receptors originate from a female donor in good health, enrolled as a control in a pregnancy study. The CDR3 runs from the conserved cysteine through the conserved F or W. Each record gives: V gene, D gene, clone size, J gene, CDR3 protein, CDR3 DNA. The D gene is left open where the match is weak. Some rows have no size entry. The others give once, few or many, or a class for an expanded clone.

V: TRBV4-1; D: TRBD1; size: .; J: TRBJ1-1; CDR3: CASSKNRGTEAFF; DNA: TGCGCCAGCAGCAAAAACAGGGGCACTGAAGCTTTCTTT
V: TRBV30; D: .; size: .; J: TRBJ1-5; CDR3: CAWAQDGNQPQHF; DNA: TGTGCCTGGGCACAGGACGGGAATCAGCCCCAGCATTTT
V: TRBV10-2; D: TRBD1; size: once; J: TRBJ1-1; CDR3: CASGGTGSGTEAFF; DNA: TGCGCCAGTGGGGGGACAGGGAGTGGCACTGAAGCTTTCTTT
V: TRBV5-1; D: TRBD2; size: .; J: TRBJ2-1; CDR3: CASSPLRGGSSDNEQFF; DNA: TGCGCCAGCAGCCCGCTTCGGGGGGGGAGCTCCGACAATGAGCAGTTCTTC
V: TRBV7-9; D: .; size: .; J: TRBJ1-1; CDR3: CASSLDRLNTEAFF; DNA: TGTGCCAGCAGCTTGGACAGATTGAACACTGAAGCTTTCTTT
V: TRBV5-1; D: .; size: .; J: TRBJ1-2; CDR3: CASSVGDNYGYTF; DNA: TGCGCCAGCAGCGTCGGGGATAATTATGGCTACACCTTC
V: TRBV9; D: TRBD1; size: few; J: TRBJ1-1; CDR3: CASSVDPGQGKAFF; DNA: TGTGCCAGCAGCGTAGATCCGGGACAGGGGAAAGCTTTCTTT
V: TRBV5-1; D: .; size: .; J: TRBJ1-3; CDR3: CASSLEGDSRSGNTIYF; DNA: TGCGCCAGCAGCTTGGAAGGAGACAGCCGCTCTGGAAACACCATATATTTT
V: TRBV21-1; D: .; size: .; J: TRBJ2-1; CDR3: CASSKRRRGRWSSYNEQFF; DNA: TGTGCCAGCAGCAAAAGGCGCCGCGGGCGATGGAGCTCCTACAATGAGCAGTTCTTC
V: TRBV5-1; D: TRBD2; size: .; J: TRBJ2-3; CDR3: CASSLEAGGSDTQYF; DNA: TGCGCCAGCAGCTTGGAGGCGGGAGGGAGTGATACGCAGTATTTT
V: TRBV18; D: .; size: .; J: TRBJ2-7; CDR3: CASSPPSFVGSSYEQYF; DNA: TGTGCCAGCTCACCACCTAGTTTCGTCGGGTCGTCCTACGAGCAGTACTTC
V: TRBV6-6; D: TRBD2; size: .; J: TRBJ2-1; CDR3: CASSYVGGNEQFF; DNA: TGTGCCAGCAGTTACGTCGGGGGGAATGAGCAGTTCTTC
V: TRBV18; D: TRBD1; size: .; J: TRBJ2-1; CDR3: CASSPTTGVGEQFF; DNA: TGTGCCAGCTCACCGACGACAGGGGTCGGTGAGCAGTTCTTC
V: TRBV5-4; D: .; size: .; J: TRBJ2-5; CDR3: CASSLSGEQYF; DNA: TGTGCCAGCAGCTTGTCTGGTGAGCAGTACTTC
V: TRBV5-1; D: .; size: .; J: TRBJ2-2; CDR3: CASSLVPRWRTGELFF; DNA: TGCGCCAGCAGCTTGGTTCCTAGATGGCGCACCGGGGAGCTGTTTTTT
V: TRBV15; D: .; size: .; J: TRBJ1-1; CDR3: CATSRGGGRSTEAFF; DNA: TGTGCCACCAGCAGAGGGGGAGGGAGGAGCACTGAAGCTTTCTTT
V: TRBV28; D: .; size: .; J: TRBJ2-5; CDR3: CASSPSGGQETQYF; DNA: TGTGCCAGCAGTCCCTCCGGGGGCCAAGAGACCCAGTACTTC
V: TRBV2; D: .; size: .; J: TRBJ2-7; CDR3: CASRLESEQYF; DNA: TGTGCCAGCAGACTAGAAAGCGAGCAGTACTTC
V: TRBV14; D: TRBD1; size: few; J: TRBJ1-2; CDR3: CASSHRTGHTYGYTF; DNA: TGTGCCAGCAGCCATAGGACAGGGCATACCTATGGCTACACCTTC
V: TRBV28; D: .; size: .; J: TRBJ1-2; CDR3: CASRAGAANYGYTF; DNA: TGTGCCAGCAGAGCAGGGGCTGCTAACTATGGCTACACCTTC
V: TRBV7-2; D: .; size: .; J: TRBJ2-1; CDR3: CACRGYNEQFF; DNA: TGTGCCTGTCGGGGGTACAATGAGCAGTTCTTC
V: TRBV13; D: .; size: .; J: TRBJ2-1; CDR3: CASRRGPVEQFF; DNA: TGTGCCAGCAGGAGAGGGCCAGTTGAGCAGTTCTTC
V: TRBV6-1; D: .; size: few; J: TRBJ1-5; CDR3: CASSEGRNQPQHF; DNA: TGTGCCAGCAGTGAGGGCCGCAATCAGCCCCAGCATTTT
V: TRBV19; D: TRBD1; size: .; J: TRBJ2-7; CDR3: CASSPTGTGAGEQYF; DNA: TGTGCCAGTAGTCCTACCGGGACAGGGGCGGGAGAGCAGTACTTC
V: TRBV2; D: .; size: .; J: TRBJ1-5; CDR3: CASSSGGGNQPQHF; DNA: TGTGCCAGCAGTTCGGGGGGGGGCAATCAGCCCCAGCATTTT
V: TRBV28; D: TRBD1; size: .; J: TRBJ1-2; CDR3: CASRATGAAANYGYTF; DNA: TGTGCCAGCAGAGCTACAGGGGCGGCGGCTAACTATGGCTACACCTTC
V: TRBV19; D: .; size: .; J: TRBJ2-3; CDR3: CASSLGDSRDTQYF; DNA: TGTGCCAGTAGTTTGGGGGACTCTCGGGATACGCAGTATTTT
V: TRBV27; D: TRBD1; size: .; J: TRBJ1-2; CDR3: CASSFLLPRDRTRDNYGYTF; DNA: TGTGCCAGCAGTTTCCTCTTACCCCGGGACAGGACCCGAGATAACTATGGCTACACCTTC
V: TRBV11-2; D: .; size: .; J: TRBJ1-1; CDR3: CASSLGQLLNTEAFF; DNA: TGTGCCAGCAGCTTAGGTCAGTTGCTGAACACTGAAGCTTTCTTT